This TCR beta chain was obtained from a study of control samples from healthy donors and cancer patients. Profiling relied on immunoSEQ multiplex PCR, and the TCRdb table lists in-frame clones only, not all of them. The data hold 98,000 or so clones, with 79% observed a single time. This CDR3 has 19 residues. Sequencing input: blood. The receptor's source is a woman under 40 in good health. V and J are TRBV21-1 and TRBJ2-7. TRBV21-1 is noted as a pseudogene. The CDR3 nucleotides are TGTGCCAGCAAAGTCCAAACCCTCTTCTCCCCCCAGGGAGCTTACGAGCAGTACTTC. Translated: CASKVQTLFSPQGAYEQYF.